This T cell receptor beta chain emerged from a study of CD8 T cells in ankylosing spondylitis (dated by TCRdb to about 2017). With regard to the full study: To find TCR variants linked to disease, the study profiled T cell receptor beta repertoires in ankylosing spondylitis patients and healthy donors. The full study cohort was made up of over 20 ankylosing spondylitis patients and some 100 healthy donors. Peripheral blood was sampled, and synovial fluid was also collected from ankylosing spondylitis patients.

The CDR3 contains 15 residues, cysteine and phenylalanine counted. Only the CDR3 portion is preserved as DNA: 45 bases, with reading frame beginning at the first base. V and J are truncated by 2 bases and 1 base respectively, leaving an intervening sequence of 12 bases. Via the germline V gene, CDR1 is SGHTA and CDR2 FQGTGA. Sequencing relied on an Illumina HiSeq 2500. Quantitative 5'-RACE with molecular barcodes was the method used to prepare the TCR beta libraries. In the paper's pipeline: To identify disease-linked TCR variants, a new computational method was used, one built on a probabilistic model of VDJ rearrangement. TCRdb reworked the public reads: Q25 trimming with fastp, MiXCR clone assembly, productive beta chains retained. Identical CDR3 proteins give one entry, which carries the most common genes and DNA. For this entry, the V and J calls and clone size follow TCRdb and not the study's own pipeline. The sample table shows 200,000 to 250,000 distinct CDR3 sequences, and roughly a tenth are seen once. The ten largest clonotypes hold around a fifth of the sample.

On the study overall, not on this receptor specifically: The disease-linked clones showed a CD8+ phenotype and occurred at relatively low frequencies in peripheral blood. Significant enrichment of the disease-linked clones was reported in matched synovial fluid samples from ankylosing spondylitis patients. Blood from ankylosing spondylitis patients appeared to be characterized by a TCR beta motif made up of under 10 highly homologous amino acid variants. Some motif variants had previously been reported in the synovial fluid and blood of reactive arthritis patients, which suggests shared mechanisms of disease initiation.

This clonotype was seen many times. There is no known antigen for this receptor. Per-base quality was not reported, and no clone a single base away is much larger than it. The TCR originated in a male donor with ankylosing spondylitis or in good health (not recorded which). The specimen was blood, either unsorted or a sorted T cell fraction (not recorded which). The chain is assembled from TRBV7-3 and TRBJ2-7; matching of 6 bases hints at TRBD2 as the D gene. The CDR3 corresponds to CASSLSGGGSYEQYF. The DNA sequence reads TGTGCCAGCAGCTTATCAGGCGGAGGGTCCTACGAGCAGTACTTC.